Below are 22 T cell receptor beta chains sequenced from a single sample in a study of T cell responses to AZD1222 COVID-19 vaccine (dated by TCRdb to about 2021). The library was prepared using the immunoSEQ multiplex PCR assay. TCRdb carries this immuneACCESS record with in-frame sequences only. Its versions omit some clonotypes, under half of them owing to an unresolved V gene in the studies checked, with the rest unexplained. The sample includes more than 85,000 clones, with approximately 90% observed a single time. Roughly 15% of the sample belongs to the ten largest clones. Taken with the paper, the label for time point translates to: about 28 days (+/-7) after the second vaccine dose. The specimen comprised peripheral blood, sampled 28 days after the second AZD1222 dose. These receptors were obtained from an adult who received the AZD1222 COVID-19 vaccine.

V usage is TRBV19 and J usage is TRBJ2-5; D call uncertain. Germline CDR1 LNHDA, CDR2 SQIVND (reference sequence). Trimming removed 4 bases from V and 3 bases from J, with 9 bases in between. This CDR3 has 13 amino acids. CDR3 DNA: TGTGCCAGTAGTACCGCAAACGAAGAGACCCAGTACTTC. Protein: CASSTANEETQYF.

In DNA, the CDR3 is TGTGCCAGCAGTTTTGACTCCTTAGGGGAGCAGTACTTC. Residues: CASSFDSLGEQYF. The chain combines TRBV27 with TRBJ2-7; D gene ambiguous. Trimming left V 3 bases short and J 7 bases short, with 13 bases between. In germline, CDR1 is MNHEY, CDR2 SMNVEV (reference sequence). The CDR3 runs to 13 residues.

A few counts support this clone. The chain employs TRBV5-4 and TRBJ2-2; 9 bases agree with TRBD2. The germline V gene encodes CDR1 SGHNT and CDR2 YYREEE (reference sequence). V gave up 2 bases and J gave up 5 bases; unmatched junction bases: 10. There are 17 residues in the CDR3. CDR3 protein: CASSFRSGLAGTGELFF. The DNA of the CDR3 is TGTGCCAGCAGCTTTCGGTCGGGGCTAGCGGGGACCGGGGAGCTGTTTTTT. Full variable domain (outside the CDR3, taken from reference TRBV5-4 and TRBJ2-2): ETGVTQSPTHLIKTRGQQVTLRCSSQSGHNTVSWYQQALGQGPQFIFQYYREEENGRGNFPPRFSGLQFPNYSSELNVNALELDDSALYLCASSFRSGLAGTGELFFGEGSRLTVL.

This chain connects TRBV7-2 to TRBJ2-4; tentatively, D is TRBD2 (5 bases). This CDR3 has 14 amino acids. CDR1 and CDR2 (germline): SGHTA, FQGNSA. The ends were cut back, 2 bases at V and 7 bases at J, with 12 bases in the middle. In DNA form, the CDR3 reads TGTGCCAGCAGCTTAAACGGGAATTCGAACATTCAGTACTTC. Translated, it gives CASSLNGNSNIQYF.

This chain links TRBV5-1 with TRBJ2-7, with D uncertain. The CDR3 runs 13 residues. With 2 bases removed from V and 3 bases from J, the gap between germline ends came to 9 bases. The germline V gene encodes CDR1 SGHRS and CDR2 YFSETQ. The CDR3: CASSLDPGYEQYF. The CDR3 DNA follows: TGCGCCAGCAGCTTAGACCCAGGCTACGAGCAGTACTTC. The full variable domain, in which reference TRBV5-1 and TRBJ2-7 provide the parts outside the CDR3, is KAGVTQTPRYLIKTRGQQVTLSCSPISGHRSVSWYQQTPGQGLQFLFEYFSETQRNKGNFPGRFSGRQFSNSRSEMNVSTLELGDSALYLCASSLDPGYEQYFGPGTRLTVT.

The gene calls are TRBV5-6 and TRBJ1-1; maybe TRBD1 (5 bases). Trimming left V 3 bases short and J 0 bases short, with 12 bases between. This CDR3 has 15 amino acids. CDR1 is SGHDT and CDR2 is YYEEEE in the germline V gene. The CDR3 loop reads CASSSGGRLNTEAFF. Written as DNA, the CDR3 is TGTGCCAGCAGCTCGGGGGGGAGGTTGAACACTGAAGCTTTCTTT.

This chain links TRBV9 with TRBJ2-1; D is ambiguous. Germline CDR1 reads SGDLS; CDR2 reads YYNGEE. The V end lost 3 bases, the J end lost 8 bases, and 9 bases lay between the germline ends. The CDR3 contains 12 residues. CDR3 DNA sequence: TGTGCCAGCAGCGCCATACAGCATGAGCAGTTCTTC. Translation gives CASSAIQHEQFF.

This chain joins TRBV28 and TRBJ2-6; D uncertain. CDR1 MDHEN and CDR2 SYDVKM come from the germline V gene. V was pared by 3 bases and J by 4 bases, with 13 bases between. This CDR3 has 16 amino acids. The CDR3 nucleotides read TGTGCCAGCAGTTTGTTAAGTTACAGAGGGGCCAACGTCCTGACTTTC. It translates to CASSLLSYRGANVLTF.

This chain connects TRBV7-9 to TRBJ2-7, with D perhaps TRBD2 (7 bases). V was shortened by 5 bases and J by 0 bases, with 8 bases between the two germline ends. The CDR3 consists of 13 residues. Germline assignment: CDR1 SEHNR and CDR2 FQNEAQ (reference sequence). The CDR3 region is CASSGGASYEQYF. For the CDR3, the DNA is TGTGCCAGCAGCGGGGGGGCCTCCTACGAGCAGTACTTC.

The gene calls are TRBV28 and TRBJ1-4, with TRBD1 matching over 8 bases. Per germline, CDR1 MDHEN and CDR2 SYDVKM. The CDR3 has 16 residues. Trimming took 5 bases from V and 5 from J; bases not matched to a gene: 10. CDR3 region: CASSPPPRTGNEKLFF. In DNA, the CDR3 is TGTGCCAGCAGTCCCCCTCCCCGGACAGGGAATGAAAAACTGTTTTTT.

The CDR3 protein is CASSDYEQYF. CDR3 bases: TGTGCCAGCAGTGATTACGAGCAGTACTTC. This sequence joins TRBV2 and TRBJ2-7; D is undetermined. Germline assignment: CDR1 SNHLY and CDR2 FYNNEI. The V and J ends lost 3 bases and 4 bases respectively, with 1 base between them. There are 10 residues in the CDR3.

This clone was counted between two and nine times. This rearrangement joins TRBV4-1 to TRBJ2-7; 10 positions match TRBD2. CDR1 is MGHRA, CDR2 YSYEKL, per germline. V lost 1 base and J lost 4; bases outside the gene matches: 4. CDR3 length: 15 residues. The CDR3 DNA reads as TGCGCCAGCAGCCAAGGGAATAGCGGGAGGTACGAGCAGTACTTC. It codes for CASSQGNSGRYEQYF.

The chain joins TRBV9 to TRBJ2-7; 11 bases are a match to TRBD2. Germline lookup yields CDR1 SGDLS and CDR2 YYNGEE. Trimming at V came to 3 bases and at J to 2 bases, leaving 19 bases not matched to a gene. This CDR3 is 20 amino acids long. CDR3 protein: CASSDNRLSSGGTTTYEQYF. The CDR3 DNA reads as TGTGCCAGCAGCGACAACAGGCTTTCTAGCGGGGGGACGACTACCTACGAGCAGTACTTC.

The sample holds one count of this clone. This rearrangement joins TRBV28 to TRBJ2-3; 11 nucleotides align to TRBD2. This CDR3 spans 14 amino acids. Germline trimming cut 3 bases from V and 6 bases from J; bases unmatched to any gene: 2. Germline V CDR1 and CDR2: MDHEN, SYDVKM. This CDR3 is CASSLTSGKDTQYF. In DNA form, the CDR3 reads TGTGCCAGCAGTTTGACTAGCGGGAAGGATACGCAGTATTTT.

This chain links TRBV18 with TRBJ1-4; TRBD1 matches at 9 bases. Trimming removed 2 bases from V and 6 bases from J; junction bases left unmatched: 4. The CDR3 contains 15 residues. Germline V gene sequence: CDR1 KGHSH, CDR2 LQKENI. CDR3 residues: CASSPGTGLHEKLFF. In DNA form, the CDR3 reads TGTGCCAGCTCACCAGGGACAGGGTTACATGAAAAACTGTTTTTT.

The rearrangement links TRBV13 to TRBJ1-3; unclear D gene. V was trimmed by 0 bases and J by 5 bases, leaving 14 bases between them. Germline V gene data show CDR1 as PRHDT and CDR2 as FYEKMQ (reference sequence). There are 16 residues in the CDR3. The CDR3 DNA is TGTGCCAGCAGCTTAGGTGGCCGCGTCGGGCGAAACACCATATATTTT. Its protein product is CASSLGGRVGRNTIYF.

The rearrangement links TRBV28 to TRBJ1-4, with D possibly being TRBD1 (5 bases). CDR1 and CDR2 from the germline V gene are MDHEN and SYDVKM. V shed 5 bases and J shed 7 bases, with 14 bases lying between them. The CDR3 extends over 14 amino acids. For the CDR3, the DNA is TGTGCCAGCAGTGGGGGTGGGGAGGTTGAAAAACTGTTTTTT. Its protein product is CASSGGGEVEKLFF.

This clone was found once. V is TRBV5-5 and J is TRBJ1-4; no definite D call. CDR1 and CDR2 from the germline V gene are SGHKS and YYEKEE (reference sequence). The ends were cut back, 3 bases at V and 10 bases at J, with 16 bases in the middle. The CDR3 has 14 residues. The CDR3 DNA reads as TGTGCCAGCAGCTATTCCGGGGAGTTCGGAAAACTGTTTTTT. Translation gives CASSYSGEFGKLFF.

This clone has only a few counts. This chain connects TRBV2 to TRBJ1-4; perhaps TRBD1 as D (5 bases). Per germline, CDR1 SNHLY and CDR2 FYNNEI. The V and J ends lost 10 bases and 8 bases respectively, with 17 bases between them. The CDR3 is 13 residues long. DNA of the CDR3: TGTGCCACCCGGGACCTACCCGGGGAAAAACTGTTTTTT. The encoded protein is CATRDLPGEKLFF.

This clone appeared once. The rearrangement joins TRBV7-2 to TRBJ1-1; no clear D. The CDR3 totals 13 residues. Germline V gene data show CDR1 as SGHTA and CDR2 as FQGNSA. Trimming removed 3 bases from V and 4 bases from J, with 9 bases in between. The CDR3 sequence: CASSFEESTEAFF. The CDR3 DNA reads TGTGCCAGCAGCTTTGAGGAATCCACTGAAGCTTTCTTT. Together with reference TRBV7-2 and TRBJ1-1, the CDR3 gives the full variable domain: GAGVSQSPSNKVTEKGKDVELRCDPISGHTALYWYRQSLGQGLEFLIYFQGNSAPDKSGLPSDRFSAERTGGSVSTLTIQRTQQEDSAVYLCASSFEESTEAFFGQGTRLTVV.

The gene calls are TRBV9 and TRBJ2-5, with D perhaps matching TRBD2 (6 bases). The CDR3 runs 14 residues. Germline V gene data show CDR1 as SGDLS and CDR2 as YYNGEE. The V end lost 0 bases, the J end lost 1 base, and 7 bases lay between the germline ends. CDR3: CASSVVSGQETQYF. The CDR3 bases are TGTGCCAGCAGCGTAGTTAGCGGCCAAGAGACCCAGTACTTC.

The chain joins TRBV10-3 to TRBJ2-1; unclear D gene. There are 11 residues in the CDR3. V lost 4 bases, J lost 8 bases, and 6 bases lay in between. Germline CDR1 ENHRY, CDR2 SYGVKD. CDR3 coding DNA: TGTGCCATCAGTGCCCGGCATGAGCAGTTCTTC. Its protein product is CAISARHEQFF.